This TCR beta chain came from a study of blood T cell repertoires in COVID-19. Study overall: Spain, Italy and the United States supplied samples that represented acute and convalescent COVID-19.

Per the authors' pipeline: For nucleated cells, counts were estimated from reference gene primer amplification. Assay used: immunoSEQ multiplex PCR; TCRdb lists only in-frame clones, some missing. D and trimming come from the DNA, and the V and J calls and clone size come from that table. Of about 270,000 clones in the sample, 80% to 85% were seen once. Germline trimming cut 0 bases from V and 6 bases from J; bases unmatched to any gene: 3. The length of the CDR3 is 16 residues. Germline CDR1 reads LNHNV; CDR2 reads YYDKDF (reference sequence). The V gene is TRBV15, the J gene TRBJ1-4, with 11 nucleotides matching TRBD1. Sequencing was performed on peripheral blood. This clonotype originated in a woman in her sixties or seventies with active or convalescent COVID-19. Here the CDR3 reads CATSRDRTGGDEKLFF. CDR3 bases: TGTGCCACCAGCAGAGATCGGACAGGGGGCGATGAAAAACTGTTTTTT. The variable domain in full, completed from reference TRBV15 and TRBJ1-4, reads DAMVIQNPRYQVTQFGKPVTLSCSQTLNHNVMYWYQQKSSQAPKLLFHYYDKDFNNEADTPDNFQSRRPNTSFCFLDIRSPGLGDTAMYLCATSRDRTGGDEKLFFGSGTQLSVL.